Presented here are 10 T cell receptor beta chains from one specimen sequenced in a study of blood T cell repertoires in COVID-19. Profiling relied on immunoSEQ multiplex PCR, and the TCRdb table lists in-frame clones only, not all of them. The sample holds fewer than 100,000 clones, approximately 86% seen once. Sequenced material: peripheral blood. The receptors here all came from a man between 60 and 70 years old with acute or convalescent COVID-19.

This sequence joins TRBV15 and TRBJ1-3, with TRBD1 identical over 9 bases. The CDR3 is 17 residues long. Losses at the gene ends were 1 base for V and 2 bases for J; bases not matched to a gene: 6. The germline CDR1 and CDR2 sequences are LNHNV and YYDKDF (reference sequence). The CDR3 DNA is TGTGCCACCAGCAGAGCTGCGTGGGACAGGGCTGGAAACACCATATATTTT. It specifies CATSRAAWDRAGNTIYF.

The chain uses TRBV7-8 and TRBJ2-4; TRBD1 is a possible D gene (6 bases). Germline V gene sequence: CDR1 SGHVS, CDR2 FQNEAQ. The V and J ends lost 3 bases and 0 bases respectively, with 15 bases between them. The CDR3 sequence is 17 residues long. CDR3 in DNA: TGTGCCAGCAGCTTGGGGACAAAGCAACTAGCCAAAAACATTCAGTACTTC. Its protein product is CASSLGTKQLAKNIQYF.

V usage is TRBV27 and J usage is TRBJ1-1; the match to TRBD1 covers 9 bases. Losses at the gene ends were 2 bases for V and 4 bases for J; bases not matched to a gene: 5. This CDR3 contains 15 residues. Germline CDR1 MNHEY, CDR2 SMNVEV (reference sequence). The CDR3: CASSLDGQGFTEAFF. For the CDR3, the DNA is TGTGCCAGCAGTTTAGACGGACAGGGGTTCACTGAAGCTTTCTTT.

The chain's CDR3 is CASSLFGDGGYTF. The CDR3 nucleotides read TGTGCCAGCAGCCTTTTCGGGGATGGAGGCTACACCTTC. This chain links TRBV3-1 (or the pseudogene TRBV3-2) with TRBJ1-2, with D unresolved. V was cut by 4 bases and J by 8 bases, with 14 bases left in between. Germline-derived CDR1 and CDR2 are LGHDT and YNNKEL (reference sequence). This CDR3 is built from 13 residues.

This clone was counted once. The V call is TRBV19, the J call TRBJ2-2, with 7 bases that match TRBD1. The CDR3 spans 15 residues. V lost 5 bases, J lost 4 bases, and 7 bases stayed unmatched. Germline CDR1 reads LNHDA; CDR2 reads SQIVND (reference sequence). CDR3 coding DNA: TGTGCCAGTAGTCGAGTGACAGGGATCACCGGGGAGCTGTTTTTT. As protein: CASSRVTGITGELFF.

The rearrangement joins TRBV27 to TRBJ1-2, with TRBD1 identical over 9 bases. J gave up 6 bases and V 6 bases, and 5 bases lay outside the gene matches. The CDR3 covers 13 residues. Germline values: CDR1 MNHEY, CDR2 SMNVEV (reference sequence). The CDR3 sequence is CASRTGTGHGYTF. The DNA for the CDR3 is TGTGCCAGCAGGACCGGGACAGGGCATGGCTACACCTTC.

The chain recombines TRBV5-4 with TRBJ2-7; D remains ambiguous. V lost 0 bases and J lost 2, with 15 bases in between. CDR1 and CDR2 (germline): SGHNT, YYREEE (reference sequence). This CDR3 is 16 amino acids long. CDR3 residues: CASSLVVRSQPYEQYF. CDR3 nucleotides: TGTGCCAGCAGCTTGGTCGTAAGGAGCCAACCCTACGAGCAGTACTTC.

The CDR3 coding sequence is TGTGCCAGCCAGGACAGCAACTATGGCTACACCTTC. Its translation: CASQDSNYGYTF. V is TRBV28 and J is TRBJ1-2; D is possibly TRBD1 (6 bases). The CDR3 is made up of 12 amino acids. V was shortened by 8 bases and J by 2 bases, with 9 bases between the two germline ends. CDR1 MDHEN and CDR2 SYDVKM come from the germline V gene.

By share, this clone ranks as medium-sized. This chain links TRBV29-1 with TRBJ1-1; D possibly corresponds to TRBD1 (5 bases). Germline CDR1 SQVTM, CDR2 ANQGSEA. V was clipped by 7 bases and J by 0 bases, with 12 bases between them. The CDR3 contains 13 residues. The CDR3 spells CSGQQALNTEAFF. CDR3 coding DNA: TGCAGCGGGCAACAGGCTCTGAACACTGAAGCTTTCTTT.

The chain employs TRBV30 and TRBJ1-5; D is possibly TRBD1 (5 bases). Germline V gene lookup returns CDR1 GTSNPN and CDR2 SVGIG (reference sequence). Trimming cost V 0 bases and J 1 base, with 10 bases left between them. This CDR3 has 15 amino acids. For the CDR3, the DNA is TGTGCCTGGAGTGTTTCCTACAGGAGCAATCAGCCCCAGCATTTT. Protein product: CAWSVSYRSNQPQHF.